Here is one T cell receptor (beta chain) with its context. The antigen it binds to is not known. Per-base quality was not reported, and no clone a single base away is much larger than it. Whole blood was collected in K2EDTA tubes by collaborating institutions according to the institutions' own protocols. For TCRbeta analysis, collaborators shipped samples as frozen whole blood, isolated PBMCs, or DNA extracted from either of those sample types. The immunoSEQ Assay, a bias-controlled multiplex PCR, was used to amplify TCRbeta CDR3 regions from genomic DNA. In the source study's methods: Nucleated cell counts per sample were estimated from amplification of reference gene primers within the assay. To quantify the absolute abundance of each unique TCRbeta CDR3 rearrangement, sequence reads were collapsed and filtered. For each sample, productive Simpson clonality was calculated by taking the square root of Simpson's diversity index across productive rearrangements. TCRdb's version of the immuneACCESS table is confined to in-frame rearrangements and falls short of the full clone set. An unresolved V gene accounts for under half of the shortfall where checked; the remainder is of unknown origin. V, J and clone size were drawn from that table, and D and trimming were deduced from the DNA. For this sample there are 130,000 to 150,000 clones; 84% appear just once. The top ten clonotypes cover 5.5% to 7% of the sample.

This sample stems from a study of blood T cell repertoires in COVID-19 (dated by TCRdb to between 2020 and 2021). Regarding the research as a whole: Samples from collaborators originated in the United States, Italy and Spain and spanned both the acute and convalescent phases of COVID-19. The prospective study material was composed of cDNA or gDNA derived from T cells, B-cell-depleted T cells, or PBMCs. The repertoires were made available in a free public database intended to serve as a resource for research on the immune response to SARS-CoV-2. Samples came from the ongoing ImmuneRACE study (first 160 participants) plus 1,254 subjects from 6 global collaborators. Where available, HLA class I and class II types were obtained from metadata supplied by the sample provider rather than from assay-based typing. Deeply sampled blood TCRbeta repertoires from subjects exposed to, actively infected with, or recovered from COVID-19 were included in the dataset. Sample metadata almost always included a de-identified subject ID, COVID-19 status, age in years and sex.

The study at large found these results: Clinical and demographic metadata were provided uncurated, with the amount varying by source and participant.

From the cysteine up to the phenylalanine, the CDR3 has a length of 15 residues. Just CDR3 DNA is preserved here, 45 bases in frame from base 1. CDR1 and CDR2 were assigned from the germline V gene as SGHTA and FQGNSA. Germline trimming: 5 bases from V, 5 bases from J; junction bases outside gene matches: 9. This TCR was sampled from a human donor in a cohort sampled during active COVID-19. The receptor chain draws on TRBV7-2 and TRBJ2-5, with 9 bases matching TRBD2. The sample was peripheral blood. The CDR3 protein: CASSRIAGEGETQYF. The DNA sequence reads TGTGCCAGCAGCCGCATAGCGGGGGAGGGGGAGACCCAGTACTTC.